This T cell receptor beta chain was sequenced for a study of cytomegalovirus exposure and HLA in healthy donors. Study-level results: In a later analysis, TCR beta V- and J-gene trimming was associated with a missense DCLRE1C variant. Later on, an analysis found that several of the most significant clusters appeared to be linked to common viral pathogens, which included parvovirus B19.

In regard to this clone: The target antigen is unknown.

Primers for the PCR totalled 60 Vbeta and 13 Jbeta. Sequencing used immunoSEQ multiplex PCR; TCRdb keeps in-frame clones, though not all of them. Of approximately 120,000 clones in the sample, approximately 78% were seen once. V lost 3 bases and J 2 bases, leaving 17 bases between the germline ends. Per the germline V gene, CDR1 is LGHNA and CDR2 is YSLEER. This CDR3 is built from 17 residues. As for the donors, each was a healthy bone marrow donor. The gene calls are TRBV4-3 and TRBJ2-1; possibly TRBD2 for D (6 bases). The TCR was taken from a young man in good health and CMV-seropositive. Sequencing input: PBMCs. The CDR3 DNA reads as TGCGCCAGCAGCCATACGGGGGTGGGGAGAACCTACAATGAGCAGTTCTTC. It specifies CASSHTGVGRTYNEQFF.